The 21 T cell receptor beta chains listed next were all sequenced from one sample in a study of CD8 T cells in ankylosing spondylitis. Study-wide results and caveats: In ankylosing spondylitis blood, a motif of roughly 8 highly homologous TCR beta variants appeared characteristic.

The antigens of these receptors remain unknown. Via MiXCR, TCRdb re-called the 5' RACE reads, giving one row per CDR3 protein. The sample records fewer than 650,000 distinct CDR3 sequences, about an eighth being singletons. The sequenced sample consisted of blood, either unsorted or a sorted T cell fraction (not recorded which). Receptors were obtained from a male donor with ankylosing spondylitis.

The rearrangement joins TRBV9 to TRBJ2-5; maybe TRBD1 (6 bases). V was trimmed by 4 bases and J by 5 bases, leaving 18 bases between them. CDR3 length: 15 residues. CDR1 is SGDLS, CDR2 YYNGEE, per germline. CDR3 in DNA: TGTGCCAGCAGCTCAAGCCACAGGGTAGGGGAGACCCAGTACTTC. Translation gives CASSSSHRVGETQYF. The variable domain in full, with the rest retrieved from reference TRBV9 and TRBJ2-5, is DSGVTQTPKHLITATGQRVTLRCSPRSGDLSVYWYQQSLDQGLQFLIQYYNGEERAKGNILERFSAQQFPDLHSELNLSSLELGDSALYFCASSSSHRVGETQYFGPGTRLLVL.

This clonotype was counted a few times. V is TRBV7-9 and J is TRBJ2-7, with D maybe TRBD1 (6 bases). With 1 base removed from V and 1 base from J, the gap between germline ends came to 8 bases. CDR1 is SEHNR and CDR2 is FQNEAQ in the germline V gene (reference sequence). The CDR3 contains 14 residues. The DNA for the CDR3 is TGTGCCAGCAGCTTAGACCAGGGGTCCTACGAGCAGTACGTC. This codes for CASSLDQGSYEQYV.

This clonotype was recorded at least ten times. The chain has TRBV5-5 and TRBJ2-5; 12 nucleotides agree with TRBD2. CDR1 and CDR2 from the germline V gene are SGHKS and YYEKEE (reference sequence). The V segment lost 1 base and the J segment 5 bases; nucleotides outside the gene matches: 6. This CDR3 contains 16 residues. This CDR3 is CASSLTLAGGFETQYF. The CDR3 nucleotides read TGTGCCAGCAGCTTGACACTAGCGGGAGGATTTGAGACCCAGTACTTC.

This clonotype was recorded many times. The J gene is TRBJ2-1, the V gene TRBV6-2 or TRBV6-3; D call uncertain. V lost 6 bases and J lost 12, with 18 bases in between. Germline lookup yields CDR1 MNHEY and CDR2 SVGEGT. This CDR3 has 13 amino acids. The chain's CDR3 is CASSPRLAGGQFF. The CDR3 bases are TGTGCCAGCAGCCCCCGGTTGGCAGGTGGGCAGTTCTTC.

J is TRBJ1-1 and V is TRBV27; D possibly corresponds to TRBD1 (5 bases). The germline V and J ends were trimmed by 6 bases and 8 bases, with 19 bases remaining between them. This CDR3 region has 14 residues. Germline values: CDR1 MNHEY, CDR2 SMNVEV (reference sequence). CDR3 coding DNA: TGTGCCAGCAGGGAGAGGAACGCGGGGCGGGAAGCTTTCTTT. Translated: CASRERNAGREAFF.

In its sample, this clonotype was seen a few times. The chain joins TRBV10-3 to TRBJ1-2, with D perhaps matching TRBD1 (5 bases). V dropped 9 bases and J dropped 6 bases, with 14 bases sitting between them. CDR1 ENHRY and CDR2 SYGVKD come from the germline V gene. CDR3 length equals 12 residues. This CDR3 is CAIGTEGDGYTF. In nucleotides, the CDR3 is TGTGCCATAGGGACCGAAGGAGATGGCTACACCTTC.

This clonotype appeared a few times. CDR3 protein: CASSHGYEQYF. DNA for the CDR3: TGTGCCAGCAGCCACGGCTACGAGCAGTACTTC. This chain joins TRBV12-3 or TRBV12-4 and TRBJ2-7; D gene ambiguous. This CDR3 has 11 amino acids. V was trimmed by 6 bases and J by 3 bases, leaving 6 bases between them.

This clonotype was seen more than once but under ten times. The rearrangement joins TRBV20-1 to TRBJ2-1, with D possibly matching TRBD2 (5 bases). The CDR3 is made up of 16 amino acids. The germline V gene encodes CDR1 DFQATT and CDR2 SNEGSKA (reference sequence). V dropped 0 bases and J dropped 2 bases, with 14 bases sitting between them. The CDR3 is CSARDPGTFTYNEQFF. Here the CDR3 DNA reads TGCAGTGCTAGAGACCCGGGAACCTTTACCTACAATGAGCAGTTCTTC.

V gene TRBV3-1 combines with J gene TRBJ2-3, with D hard to call. The germline V gene has CDR1 LGHDT and CDR2 YNNKEL (reference sequence). This CDR3 region has 15 residues. Trimming stripped 4 bases from V and 4 bases from J, with 15 bases between. The CDR3 loop reads CASSPYHGGSDTQYF. CDR3 nucleotides: TGTGCCAGCAGCCCATATCACGGCGGATCAGATACGCAGTATTTT.

The rearrangement joins TRBV6-4 to TRBJ2-1; 8 nucleotides align to TRBD1. CDR1 MRHNA and CDR2 SNTAGT come from the germline V gene. With 8 bases clipped from V and 4 bases from J, the junction kept 10 bases outside the gene matches. CDR3 length: 15 amino acids. The CDR3 here is CASGVDRGFYNEQFF. CDR3 sequence (DNA): TGTGCCAGCGGGGTTGACAGGGGCTTTTACAATGAGCAGTTCTTC.

The gene calls are TRBV18 and TRBJ2-2; no reliable D call. CDR1 KGHSH and CDR2 LQKENI come from the germline V gene. V was cut by 1 base and J by 6 bases, with 3 bases left in between. This CDR3 comprises 12 residues. The CDR3 bases are TGTGCCAGCTCACCACGTCCCGGGGAGCTGTTTTTT. As protein: CASSPRPGELFF.

This clonotype has a handful of counts. The chain carries TRBV10-3 and TRBJ2-3; the D call may be TRBD1 or TRBD2 (6 bases each). CDR1 is ENHRY, CDR2 SYGVKD, per germline. The CDR3 is made up of 15 amino acids. V lost 4 bases, J lost 6 bases, and 17 bases lay in between. CDR3 DNA sequence: TGTGCCATCAGTGGGGGGGCGACCACCGGGGATACGCAGTATTTT. Encoded protein: CAISGGATTGDTQYF.

This clonotype has just a few counts. One end of the junction does not line up with germline, which may come from a read error. The genes are TRBV12-3 or TRBV12-4 and TRBJ1-6; TRBD1 matches at 7 bases. The CDR3 contains 12 residues. In DNA, the CDR3 is TGTGCCAGCAGTTCGGACAGGCGTAGAAAAATATTT. Its protein product is CASSSDRRRKIF.

The chain employs TRBV2 and TRBJ2-1; TRBD1 matches at 7 bases. The germline CDR1 and CDR2 sequences are SNHLY and FYNNEI. The CDR3 runs to 13 residues. V lost 6 bases to trimming and J lost 10 bases; unmatched junction nucleotides: 9. CDR3 region: CASRGTAGGEQFF. CDR3 sequence (DNA): TGTGCCAGCAGGGGGACAGCCGGTGGGGAGCAGTTCTTC.

The chain joins TRBV20-1 to TRBJ2-5, with TRBD1 matching 7 bases. CDR1 DFQATT and CDR2 SNEGSKA come from the germline V gene (reference sequence). With V trimmed by 6 bases and J by 4 bases, 8 bases remained unmatched. This CDR3 is 13 amino acids long. The CDR3, as DNA: TGCAGTGCAGCCGGGACAGTGATAGAGACCCAGTACTTC. This sequence encodes CSAAGTVIETQYF.

This clonotype appeared a few times. The V gene is TRBV20-1, the J gene TRBJ1-2, with D maybe TRBD1 (5 bases). This CDR3 region has 13 residues. Trimming left V 0 bases short and J 8 bases short, with 13 bases between. Per germline, CDR1 DFQATT and CDR2 SNEGSKA (reference sequence). CDR3 DNA sequence: TGCAGTGCTAGAGATCAGGGCACGGACGGCTACACCTTC. This translates into CSARDQGTDGYTF.

V and J are TRBV10-3 and TRBJ2-1, with 8 nucleotides matching TRBD2. The CDR3 is 16 amino acids. Germline-derived CDR1 and CDR2 are ENHRY and SYGVKD. Unmatched junction bases numbered 3, after V lost 2 bases and J lost 0 bases. The chain's CDR3 is CAISEKSGSSYNEQFF. CDR3 in DNA: TGTGCCATCAGTGAGAAGAGCGGGAGCTCCTACAATGAGCAGTTCTTC.

Many counts were recorded for this clonotype. This sequence joins TRBV7-9 and TRBJ2-3; TRBD2 agrees at 11 bases. Germline assignment: CDR1 SEHNR and CDR2 FQNEAQ (reference sequence). The CDR3 is made up of 16 amino acids. With 4 bases clipped from V and 2 bases from J, the junction kept 5 bases outside the gene matches. The CDR3 DNA follows: TGTGCCAGCAGCTCCCGACTAGCGGGGAACACAGATACGCAGTATTTT. It specifies CASSSRLAGNTDTQYF. Complete variable domain (other parts from reference TRBV7-9 and TRBJ2-3): DTGVSQNPRHKITKRGQNVTFRCDPISEHNRLYWYRQTLGQGPEFLTYFQNEAQLEKSRLLSDRFSAERPKGSFSTLEIQRTEQGDSAMYLCASSSRLAGNTDTQYFGPGTRLTVL.

The table lists this clonotype with a few counts. This sequence joins TRBV7-9 and TRBJ2-1; D perhaps matches TRBD1 (6 bases). The V gene's germline CDR1 is SEHNR and CDR2 FQNEAQ (reference sequence). Trimming removed 4 bases from V and 2 bases from J, with 15 bases in between. The CDR3 is 16 amino acids. CDR3 in amino acids: CASSYLGAAPYNEQFF. The CDR3 DNA sequence: TGTGCCAGCAGCTACCTGGGGGCGGCCCCCTACAATGAGCAGTTCTTC.

The chain is built from TRBV4-1 and TRBJ2-1; 7 bases agree with TRBD2. CDR1 is MGHRA and CDR2 is YSYEKL in the germline V gene. Trimming cost V 5 bases and J 6 bases; bases outside gene matches: 13. The CDR3 is 16 residues long. The CDR3 DNA reads as TGCGCCAGCAGCAAGGTCCGGGCTAGCGGTAGCAATGAGCAGTTCTTC. Protein sequence: CASSKVRASGSNEQFF.

V usage is TRBV11-2 and J usage is TRBJ2-1; tentative D call: TRBD2 (6 bases). Trimming stripped 5 bases from V and 7 bases from J, with 15 bases between. From germline, CDR1 is SGHAT and CDR2 FQNNGV. The CDR3 spans 14 residues. The CDR3 region has the DNA TGTGCCAGCAGCCTCGGGGTACTAGCAAATGAGCAGTTCTTC. The encoded protein is CASSLGVLANEQFF.